The 22 T cell receptor beta chains below come from one sample, sequenced in a study of siplizumab effects on memory and regulatory T cells. Some clones are missing from TCRdb's copy, which holds only in-frame ones; the method was immunoSEQ multiplex PCR. The top ten clones hold 0.35% of a sample with 50,000 or so clones, over 75% of them seen once. Sequencing used naive CD8+ T cells sorted from blood. The source of these receptors is a human donor in good health.

The CDR3 region has the DNA TGTGCCAGCAGCCAATCAACAGCACTTCCCTACGAGCAGTACTTC. This gives the protein CASSQSTALPYEQYF. The chain links TRBV14 to TRBJ2-7; no reliable D call. The CDR3 length is 15 residues. CDR1 SGHDN and CDR2 FVKESK come from the germline V gene. Trimming left V 2 bases short and J 2 bases short, with 13 bases between. Full variable domain (remainder filled in from reference TRBV14 and TRBJ2-7): EAGVTQFPSHSVIEKGQTVTLRCDPISGHDNLYWYRRVMGKEIKFLLHFVKESKQDESGMPNNRFLAERTGGTYSTLKVQPAELEDSGVYFCASSQSTALPYEQYFGPGTRLTVT.

This chain uses TRBV13 with TRBJ2-1; 8 nucleotides match TRBD2. The CDR3 runs 16 residues. Per the germline V gene, CDR1 is PRHDT and CDR2 is FYEKMQ (reference sequence). With V trimmed by 5 bases and J by 1 base, 7 bases remained unmatched. The CDR3 region has the DNA TGTGCCAGCAGCCCTGGGGTAGCGGGATCCTACAATGAGCAGTTCTTC. Translated: CASSPGVAGSYNEQFF.

The chain is built from TRBV5-1 and TRBJ2-2; D gene ambiguous. The CDR3 loop spans 11 amino acids. Per the germline V gene, CDR1 is SGHRS and CDR2 is YFSETQ. V dropped 2 bases and J dropped 6 bases, with 2 bases sitting between them. DNA for the CDR3: TGCGCCAGCAGCTTCCCCGGGGAGCTGTTTTTT. Protein: CASSFPGELFF.

This sequence joins TRBV7-6 and TRBJ2-7; perhaps TRBD1 as D (5 bases). V was shortened by 1 base and J by 3 bases, with 16 bases between the two germline ends. This CDR3 has 16 residues. Germline V gene lookup returns CDR1 SGHVS and CDR2 FNYEAQ. The CDR3 region has the DNA TGTGCCAGCAGCTTAGTGACTGCAGGGTTGAACTACGAGCAGTACTTC. It is translated as CASSLVTAGLNYEQYF.

The chain employs TRBV4-1 and TRBJ1-2; possible D gene TRBD1, 5 bases. This CDR3 has 14 amino acids. Germline V lookup: CDR1 MGHRA, CDR2 YSYEKL. Trimming cost V 3 bases and J 5 bases, with 13 bases left between them. The CDR3 spells CASSQPGDLYGYTF. The CDR3 DNA reads as TGCGCCAGCAGCCAGCCGGGGGATTTGTATGGCTACACCTTC.

V usage is TRBV6-4 and J usage is TRBJ2-2; a weak D match, TRBD1 (5 bases). The CDR3 is 13 residues long. The germline gives CDR1 MRHNA, CDR2 SNTAGT. V was pared by 4 bases and J by 6 bases, with 9 bases between. The CDR3 region has the DNA TGTGCCAGCAGTGCCCAGGGATCCGGGGAGCTGTTTTTT. This sequence encodes CASSAQGSGELFF.

This clone appeared once. At the DNA level, this CDR3 is encoded by other sequences in the same sample as well. The chain carries TRBV6-5 and TRBJ1-2; D might be TRBD1 (5 bases). V lost 6 bases and J 2 bases, leaving 16 bases between the germline ends. Germline-derived CDR1 and CDR2 are MNHEY and SVGAGI. CDR3 size: 15 residues. The CDR3 protein is CASRERGDPNYGYTF. CDR3 nucleotides: TGTGCCAGCAGGGAAAGGGGCGACCCGAACTATGGCTACACCTTC.

The table lists this clone with a count of one. The chain carries TRBV6-5 and TRBJ2-3; D remains ambiguous. The germline V gene has CDR1 MNHEY and CDR2 SVGAGI. V lost 8 bases to trimming and J lost 6 bases, with 9 bases between them. The CDR3 has 11 amino acids. The CDR3 region is CASSGRDTQYF. CDR3 coding DNA: TGTGCCAGCTCGGGCCGGGATACGCAGTATTTT.

The genes are TRBV6-1 and TRBJ1-2; no reliable D call. The CDR3 runs to 12 residues. V was clipped by 8 bases and J by 5 bases, with 12 bases between them. Germline CDR1 and CDR2: MNHNS and SASEGT. CDR3 amino acids: CASDNPEYGYTF. The CDR3 bases are TGTGCCAGCGACAACCCAGAGTATGGCTACACCTTC.

The V gene is TRBV15, the J gene TRBJ2-7, with 7 positions matching TRBD1. V shed 2 bases and J 1 base; nucleotides not matched to a gene: 5. The CDR3 length is 15 residues. Germline CDR1 is LNHNV and CDR2 is YYDKDF (reference sequence). This CDR3 reads CATSRTKTGSYEQYF. The DNA of the CDR3 is TGTGCCACCAGCAGAACCAAGACAGGGTCCTACGAGCAGTACTTC.

The CDR3 DNA is TGTGCCAGCAGCTTAGGAGGGTCGTACCTGGGCGAGCAGTACTTC. This gives the protein CASSLGGSYLGEQYF. The V call is TRBV7-9, the J call TRBJ2-7, with D possibly TRBD2 on 5 matching bases. V was pared by 1 base and J by 6 bases, with 16 bases between. Germline CDR1 SEHNR, CDR2 FQNEAQ (reference sequence). The CDR3 sequence is 15 residues long.

The chain is built from TRBV4-1 and TRBJ2-2, with D possibly TRBD1 on 5 matching bases. The germline gives CDR1 MGHRA, CDR2 YSYEKL. The germline V and J ends were trimmed by 3 bases and 2 bases, with 7 bases remaining between them. This CDR3 is 14 amino acids long. The CDR3 bases are TGCGCCAGCAGCCACGGACAAAACACCGGGGAGCTGTTTTTT. Protein: CASSHGQNTGELFF.

The chain combines TRBV10-3 with TRBJ1-5, with TRBD1 matching over 9 bases. CDR3 size: 12 residues. The germline V gene encodes CDR1 ENHRY and CDR2 SYGVKD. With V trimmed by 11 bases and J by 4 bases, 3 bases remained unmatched. This CDR3 is CAAQGANQPQHF. The DNA for the CDR3 is TGTGCCGCACAGGGGGCGAATCAGCCCCAGCATTTT.

The chain links TRBV5-1 to TRBJ2-7; no definite D call. V gave up 4 bases and J gave up 6 bases, with 8 bases separating them. The germline CDR1 and CDR2 sequences are SGHRS and YFSETQ. This CDR3 is 11 amino acids long. The CDR3 DNA sequence: TGCGCCAGCAGCACCGGACCCGAGCAGTACTTC. Residues: CASSTGPEQYF. The full variable domain, with the rest looked up from reference TRBV5-1 and TRBJ2-7, is KAGVTQTPRYLIKTRGQQVTLSCSPISGHRSVSWYQQTPGQGLQFLFEYFSETQRNKGNFPGRFSGRQFSNSRSEMNVSTLELGDSALYLCASSTGPEQYFGPGTRLTVT.

This clone appeared a few times. The chain recombines TRBV7-9 with TRBJ2-7; D ambiguous. This CDR3 has 13 amino acids. The V and J ends lost 1 base and 3 bases respectively, with 7 bases between them. The germline V gene has CDR1 SEHNR and CDR2 FQNEAQ (reference sequence). The CDR3: CASSLDEDYEQYF. The CDR3 DNA reads as TGTGCCAGCAGCTTAGATGAGGACTACGAGCAGTACTTC. Full variable domain (rest looked up from reference TRBV7-9 and TRBJ2-7): DTGVSQNPRHKITKRGQNVTFRCDPISEHNRLYWYRQTLGQGPEFLTYFQNEAQLEKSRLLSDRFSAERPKGSFSTLEIQRTEQGDSAMYLCASSLDEDYEQYFGPGTRLTVT.

The chain joins TRBV7-2 to TRBJ2-1, with TRBD2 as a possible D gene (6 bases). Germline V gives CDR1 SGHTA, CDR2 FQGNSA. V was pared by 5 bases and J by 7 bases, with 15 bases between. The CDR3 is 14 residues long. CDR3 DNA sequence: TGTGCCAGCAGCATCGGAGGGCCTCCGAATGAGCAGTTCTTC. This codes for CASSIGGPPNEQFF.

V is TRBV6-6 and J is TRBJ1-1, with D uncertain. Germline V gene sequence: CDR1 MNHNY, CDR2 SVGAGI (reference sequence). CDR3 size: 14 residues. With 2 bases removed from V and 4 bases from J, the gap between germline ends came to 11 bases. CDR3 in amino acids: CASSYPLHGTEAFF. In DNA form, the CDR3 reads TGTGCCAGCAGTTACCCGTTACATGGCACTGAAGCTTTCTTT.

V is TRBV27 and J is TRBJ1-1; D is ambiguous. The CDR3 is 11 residues long. The germline V and J ends were trimmed by 8 bases and 1 base, with 5 bases remaining between them. Germline CDR1 MNHEY, CDR2 SMNVEV (reference sequence). CDR3 loop: CASARNTEAFF. The CDR3 DNA reads as TGTGCCAGCGCTAGGAACACTGAAGCTTTCTTT.

Here the CDR3 reads CASGFTGGPGAYNEQFF. The CDR3 coding sequence is TGTGCTAGTGGCTTTACGGGGGGCCCTGGGGCCTACAATGAGCAGTTCTTC. This rearrangement joins TRBV12-5 to TRBJ2-1, with D perhaps matching TRBD2 (7 bases). CDR3 length equals 17 residues. V lost 6 bases to trimming and J lost 2 bases, with 20 bases between them. Germline lookup yields CDR1 LGHNT and CDR2 FRNRAP. The whole variable domain, filled in from reference TRBV12-5 and TRBJ2-1, reads DARVTQTPRHKVTEMGQEVTMRCQPILGHNTVFWYRQTMMQGLELLAYFRNRAPLDDSGMPKDRFSAEMPDATLATLKIQPSEPRDSAVYFCASGFTGGPGAYNEQFFGPGTRLTVL.

The DNA of the CDR3 is TGTGCCAGCACCTCACTCTGGAAGCGGGGGGGCCGGGACACAGATACGCAGTATTTT. It translates to CASTSLWKRGGRDTDTQYF. This sequence joins TRBV13 and TRBJ2-3; TRBD2 matches 10 bases. V shed 7 bases, J shed 2 bases, and the junction held 18 bases outside the gene matches. The CDR3 spans 19 residues. Germline V lookup: CDR1 PRHDT, CDR2 FYEKMQ (reference sequence).

The chain carries TRBV7-9 and TRBJ2-1; TRBD2 agrees at 8 bases. The CDR3 extends over 14 amino acids. CDR1 is SEHNR, CDR2 FQNEAQ, per germline (reference sequence). V lost 8 bases and J lost 3; bases outside the gene matches: 6. CDR3 in amino acids: CASRGGSGYNEQFF. As DNA, the CDR3 is TGTGCCAGCCGGGGGGGATCTGGCTACAATGAGCAGTTCTTC.

A single count supports this clone. This rearrangement joins TRBV9 to TRBJ1-1; D possibly corresponds to TRBD1 (6 bases). V lost 4 bases to trimming and J lost 2 bases, with 12 bases between them. CDR3 size: 14 residues. Germline CDR1 is SGDLS and CDR2 is YYNGEE. CDR3 region: CASSPRTDNTEAFF. Written as DNA, the CDR3 is TGTGCCAGCAGCCCTAGGACAGACAACACTGAAGCTTTCTTT.